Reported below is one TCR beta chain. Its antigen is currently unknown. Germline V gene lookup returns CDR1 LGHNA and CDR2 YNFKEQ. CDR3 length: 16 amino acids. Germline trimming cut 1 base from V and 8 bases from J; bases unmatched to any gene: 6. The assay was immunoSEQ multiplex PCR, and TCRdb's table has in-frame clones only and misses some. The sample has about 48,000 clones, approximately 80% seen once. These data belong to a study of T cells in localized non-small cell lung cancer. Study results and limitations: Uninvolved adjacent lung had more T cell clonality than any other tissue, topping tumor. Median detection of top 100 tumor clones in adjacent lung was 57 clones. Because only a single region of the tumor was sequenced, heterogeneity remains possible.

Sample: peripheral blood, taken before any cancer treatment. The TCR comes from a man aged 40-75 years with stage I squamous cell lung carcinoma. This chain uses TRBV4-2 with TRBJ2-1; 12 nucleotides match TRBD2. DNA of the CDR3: TGTGCCAGCAGCCAAGCTAGCGGGGGGGCCATCGATGAGCAGTTCTTC. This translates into CASSQASGGAIDEQFF.